This TCR beta chain was obtained from a study of blood T cell repertoires in COVID-19. Some clones are missing from TCRdb's copy, which holds only in-frame ones; the method was immunoSEQ multiplex PCR. The sample shows about 140,000 clones, under 85% of them seen only once. There are 17 residues in the CDR3. CDR1 and CDR2 from the germline V gene are SGHNT and YENEEA. V was clipped by 2 bases and J by 6 bases; unmatched bases: 11. The clonotype originates from a woman older than 75 in a cohort sampled during active or convalescent COVID-19. This chain links TRBV11-3 with TRBJ2-3; 10 positions agree with TRBD2. The sequenced sample consisted of peripheral blood. This chain's CDR3 is CASSLQASGGLGDTQYF. CDR3 nucleotides: TGTGCCAGCAGCTTACAGGCTAGCGGGGGCCTCGGGGATACGCAGTATTTT. The complete variable domain, with remaining parts taken from reference TRBV11-3 and TRBJ2-3, reads EAGVVQSPRYKIIEKKQPVAFWCNPISGHNTLYWYLQNLGQGPELLIRYENEEAVDDSQLPKDRFSAERLKGVDSTLKIQPAELGDSAVYLCASSLQASGGLGDTQYFGPGTRLTVL.